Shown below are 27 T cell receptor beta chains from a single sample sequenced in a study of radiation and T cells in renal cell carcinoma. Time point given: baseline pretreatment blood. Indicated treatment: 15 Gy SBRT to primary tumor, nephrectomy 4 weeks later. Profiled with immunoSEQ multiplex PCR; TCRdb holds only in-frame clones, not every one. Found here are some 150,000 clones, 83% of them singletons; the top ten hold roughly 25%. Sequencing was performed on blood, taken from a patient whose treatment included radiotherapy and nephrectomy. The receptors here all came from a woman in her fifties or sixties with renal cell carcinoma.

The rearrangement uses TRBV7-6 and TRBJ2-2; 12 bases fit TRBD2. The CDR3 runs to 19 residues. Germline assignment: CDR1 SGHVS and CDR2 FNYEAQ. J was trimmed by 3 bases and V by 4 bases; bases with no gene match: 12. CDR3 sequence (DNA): TGTGCCAGCAGCTCCGGACGACTAGCGGGGGCCCTAGACACCGGGGAGCTGTTTTTT. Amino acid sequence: CASSSGRLAGALDTGELFF.

The CDR3 is CASSLGTVLSHEQYF. CDR3 bases: TGTGCCAGCAGCTTAGGGACGGTCCTAAGCCACGAGCAGTACTTC. The chain employs TRBV11-2 and TRBJ2-7; D unresolved. Trimming took 1 base from V and 5 from J, leaving 15 bases between them. The CDR3 is 15 amino acids. Looked up from germline, CDR1 is SGHAT and CDR2 is FQNNGV.

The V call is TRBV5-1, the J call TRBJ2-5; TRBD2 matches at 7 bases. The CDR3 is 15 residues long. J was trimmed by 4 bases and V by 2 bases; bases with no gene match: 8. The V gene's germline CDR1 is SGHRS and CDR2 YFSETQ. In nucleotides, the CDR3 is TGCGCCAGCAGCTTACCGGGACTAAGGGGAGAGACCCAGTACTTC. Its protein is CASSLPGLRGETQYF.

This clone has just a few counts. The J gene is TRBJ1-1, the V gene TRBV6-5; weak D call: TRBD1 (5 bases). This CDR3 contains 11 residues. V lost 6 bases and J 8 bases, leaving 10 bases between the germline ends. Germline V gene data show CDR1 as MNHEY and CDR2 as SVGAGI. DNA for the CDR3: TGTGCCAGCAGGAGACAGAGGGAAGCTTTCTTT. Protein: CASRRQREAFF.

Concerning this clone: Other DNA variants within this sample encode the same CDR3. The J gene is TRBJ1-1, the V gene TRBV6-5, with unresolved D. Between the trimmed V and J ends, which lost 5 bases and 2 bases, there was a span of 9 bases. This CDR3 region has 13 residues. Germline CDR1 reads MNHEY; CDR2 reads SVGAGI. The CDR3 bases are TGTGCCAGCAGTCGGCCGAGTAACACTGAAGCTTTCTTT. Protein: CASSRPSNTEAFF.

CDR3 region: CASSPRQVGSGANVLTF. The CDR3 DNA follows: TGTGCCAGCTCACCACGACAGGTTGGTTCTGGGGCCAACGTCCTGACTTTC. V gene TRBV18 combines with J gene TRBJ2-6, with D tentatively TRBD1 (6 bases). Trimming shortened V by 1 base and J by 1 base, and 11 bases separated the two germline ends. Germline assignment: CDR1 KGHSH and CDR2 LQKENI. The CDR3 totals 17 residues.

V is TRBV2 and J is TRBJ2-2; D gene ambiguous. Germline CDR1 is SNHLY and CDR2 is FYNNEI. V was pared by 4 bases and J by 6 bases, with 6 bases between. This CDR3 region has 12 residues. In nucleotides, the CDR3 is TGTGCCAGCAGTGTAGGGTCCGGGGAGCTGTTTTTT. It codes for CASSVGSGELFF.

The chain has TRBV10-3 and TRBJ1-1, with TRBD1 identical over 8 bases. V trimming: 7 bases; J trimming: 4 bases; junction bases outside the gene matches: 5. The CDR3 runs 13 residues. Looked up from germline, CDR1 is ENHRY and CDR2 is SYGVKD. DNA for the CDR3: TGTGCCATCATGAGGACAGGGAGCACTGAAGCTTTCTTT. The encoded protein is CAIMRTGSTEAFF.

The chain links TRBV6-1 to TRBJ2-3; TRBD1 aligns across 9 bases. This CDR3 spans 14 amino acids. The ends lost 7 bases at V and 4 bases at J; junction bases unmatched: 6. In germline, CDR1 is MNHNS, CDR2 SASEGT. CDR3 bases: TGTGCCAGCAAAAGGGACAGGGTTTCAGATACGCAGTATTTT. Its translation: CASKRDRVSDTQYF.

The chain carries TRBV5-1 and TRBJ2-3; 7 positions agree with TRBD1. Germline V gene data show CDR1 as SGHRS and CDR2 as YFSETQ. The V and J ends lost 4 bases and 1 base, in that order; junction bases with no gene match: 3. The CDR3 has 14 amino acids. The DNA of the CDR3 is TGCGCCAGCAGCCTGGGACAGCGCACAGATACGCAGTATTTT. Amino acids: CASSLGQRTDTQYF.

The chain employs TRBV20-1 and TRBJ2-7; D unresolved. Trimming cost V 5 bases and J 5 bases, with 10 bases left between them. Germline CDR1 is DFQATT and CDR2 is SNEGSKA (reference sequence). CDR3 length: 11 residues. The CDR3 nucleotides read TGCAGTGCTCAATACTCTAACGAGCAGTACTTC. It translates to CSAQYSNEQYF.

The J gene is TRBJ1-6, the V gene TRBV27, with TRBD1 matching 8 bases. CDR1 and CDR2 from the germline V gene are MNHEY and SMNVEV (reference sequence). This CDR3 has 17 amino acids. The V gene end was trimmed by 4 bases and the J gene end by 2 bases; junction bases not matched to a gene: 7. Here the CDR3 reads CASSSRTGRTYNSPLHF. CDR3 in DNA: TGTGCCAGCAGTTCCCGGACAGGGAGAACCTATAATTCACCCCTCCACTTT.

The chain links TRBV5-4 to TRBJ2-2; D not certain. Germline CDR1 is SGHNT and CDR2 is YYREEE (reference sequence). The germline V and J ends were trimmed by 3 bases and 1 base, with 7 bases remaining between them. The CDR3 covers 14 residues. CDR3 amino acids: CASSSPGNTGELFF. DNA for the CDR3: TGTGCCAGCAGCTCCCCAGGGAACACCGGGGAGCTGTTTTTT.

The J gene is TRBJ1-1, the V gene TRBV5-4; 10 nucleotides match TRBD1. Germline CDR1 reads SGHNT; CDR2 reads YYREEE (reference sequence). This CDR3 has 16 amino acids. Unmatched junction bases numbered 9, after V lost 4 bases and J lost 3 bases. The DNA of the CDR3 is TGTGCCAGCAGCGGCCGGGACAGGGGCGATTACACTGAAGCTTTCTTT. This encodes CASSGRDRGDYTEAFF.

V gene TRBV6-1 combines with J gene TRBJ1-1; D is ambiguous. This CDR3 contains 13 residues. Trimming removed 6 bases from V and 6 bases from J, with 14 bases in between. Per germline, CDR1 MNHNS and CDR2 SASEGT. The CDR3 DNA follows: TGTGCCAGCAGCATGGACCAACGGGCTGAAGCTTTCTTT. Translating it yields CASSMDQRAEAFF.

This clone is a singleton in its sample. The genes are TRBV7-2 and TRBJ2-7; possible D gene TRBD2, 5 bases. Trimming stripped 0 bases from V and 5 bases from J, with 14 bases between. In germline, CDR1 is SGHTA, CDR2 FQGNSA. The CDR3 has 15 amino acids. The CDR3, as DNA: TGTGCCAGCAGCTTAGCCAGGACGGGGATCCACGAGCAGTACTTC. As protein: CASSLARTGIHEQYF.

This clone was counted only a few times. This CDR3 is CASQRTGGYEQYF. As DNA, the CDR3 is TGCGCCAGCCAACGGACAGGGGGCTACGAGCAGTACTTC. The V and J genes are TRBV10-1 and TRBJ2-7; 10 bases agree with TRBD1. This CDR3 comprises 13 residues. V gave up 8 bases and J gave up 3 bases; unmatched junction bases: 4. Germline assignment: CDR1 WNHNN and CDR2 SYGVQD (reference sequence).

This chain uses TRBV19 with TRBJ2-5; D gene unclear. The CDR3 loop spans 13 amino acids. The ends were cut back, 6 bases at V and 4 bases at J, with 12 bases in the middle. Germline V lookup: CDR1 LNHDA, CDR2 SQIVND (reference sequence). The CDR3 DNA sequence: TGTGCCAGTAGCCAGACCCTTGGAGAGACCCAGTACTTC. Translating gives CASSQTLGETQYF.

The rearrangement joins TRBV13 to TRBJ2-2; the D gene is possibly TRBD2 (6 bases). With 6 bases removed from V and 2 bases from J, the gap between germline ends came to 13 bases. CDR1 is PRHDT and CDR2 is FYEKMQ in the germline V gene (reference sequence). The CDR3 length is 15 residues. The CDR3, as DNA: TGTGCCAGCAGTCGGAGGGCGGAAAACACCGGGGAGCTGTTTTTT. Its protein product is CASSRRAENTGELFF.

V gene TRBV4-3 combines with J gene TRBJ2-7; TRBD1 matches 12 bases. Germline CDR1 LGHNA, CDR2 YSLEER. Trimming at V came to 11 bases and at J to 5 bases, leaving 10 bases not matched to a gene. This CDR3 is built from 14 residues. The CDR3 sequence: CASPGTGGIDEQYF. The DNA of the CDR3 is TGCGCCTCCCCCGGGACAGGGGGCATCGACGAGCAGTACTTC.

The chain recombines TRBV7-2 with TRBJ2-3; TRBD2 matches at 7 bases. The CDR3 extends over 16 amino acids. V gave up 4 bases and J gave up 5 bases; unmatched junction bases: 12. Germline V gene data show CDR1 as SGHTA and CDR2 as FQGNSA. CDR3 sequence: CASSSRVRGEGDTQYF. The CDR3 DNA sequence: TGTGCCAGCAGCTCGAGGGTCCGGGGGGAGGGAGATACGCAGTATTTT.

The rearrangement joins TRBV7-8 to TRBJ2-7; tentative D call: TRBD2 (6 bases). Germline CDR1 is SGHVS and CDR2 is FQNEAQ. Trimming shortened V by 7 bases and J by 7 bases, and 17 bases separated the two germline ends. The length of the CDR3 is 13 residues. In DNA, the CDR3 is TGTGCCAGCACTTACCGAACTGGAGGGGAGCAGTACTTC. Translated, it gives CASTYRTGGEQYF. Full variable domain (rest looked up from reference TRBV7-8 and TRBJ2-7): GAGVSQSPRYKVAKRGQDVALRCDPISGHVSLFWYQQALGQGPEFLTYFQNEAQLDKSGLPSDRFFAERPEGSVSTLKIQRTQQEDSAVYLCASTYRTGGEQYFGPGTRLTVT.

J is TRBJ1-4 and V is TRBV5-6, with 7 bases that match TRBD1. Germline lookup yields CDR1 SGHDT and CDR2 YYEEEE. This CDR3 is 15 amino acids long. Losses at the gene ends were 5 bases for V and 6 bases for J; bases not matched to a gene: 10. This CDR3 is CASRPGGTEYEKLFF. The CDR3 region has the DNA TGTGCCAGCAGACCAGGGGGGACAGAGTATGAAAAACTGTTTTTT.

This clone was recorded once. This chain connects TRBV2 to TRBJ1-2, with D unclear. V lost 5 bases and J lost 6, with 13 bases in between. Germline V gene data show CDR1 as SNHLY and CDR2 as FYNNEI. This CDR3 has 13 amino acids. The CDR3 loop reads CASSNEAGNGYTF. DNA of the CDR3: TGTGCCAGCAGTAACGAAGCGGGGAATGGCTACACCTTC.

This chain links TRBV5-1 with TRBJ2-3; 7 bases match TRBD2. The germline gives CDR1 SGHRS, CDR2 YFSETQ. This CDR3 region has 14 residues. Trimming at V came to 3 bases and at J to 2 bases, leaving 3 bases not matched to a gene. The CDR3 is CASSWSGATDTQYF. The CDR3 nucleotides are TGCGCCAGCAGCTGGAGCGGGGCCACAGATACGCAGTATTTT.

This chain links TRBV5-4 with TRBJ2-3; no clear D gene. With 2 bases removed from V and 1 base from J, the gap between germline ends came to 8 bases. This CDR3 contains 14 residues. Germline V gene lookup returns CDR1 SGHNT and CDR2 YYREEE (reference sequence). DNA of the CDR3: TGTGCCAGCAGCTTCACAGCCCGCACAGATACGCAGTATTTT. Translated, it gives CASSFTARTDTQYF.

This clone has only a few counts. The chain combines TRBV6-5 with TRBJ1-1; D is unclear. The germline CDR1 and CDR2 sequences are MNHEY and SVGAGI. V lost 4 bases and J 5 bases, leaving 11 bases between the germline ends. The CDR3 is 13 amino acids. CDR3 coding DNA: TGTGCCAGCAGTTCAATGGGAGGAACTGAAGCTTTCTTT. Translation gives CASSSMGGTEAFF.